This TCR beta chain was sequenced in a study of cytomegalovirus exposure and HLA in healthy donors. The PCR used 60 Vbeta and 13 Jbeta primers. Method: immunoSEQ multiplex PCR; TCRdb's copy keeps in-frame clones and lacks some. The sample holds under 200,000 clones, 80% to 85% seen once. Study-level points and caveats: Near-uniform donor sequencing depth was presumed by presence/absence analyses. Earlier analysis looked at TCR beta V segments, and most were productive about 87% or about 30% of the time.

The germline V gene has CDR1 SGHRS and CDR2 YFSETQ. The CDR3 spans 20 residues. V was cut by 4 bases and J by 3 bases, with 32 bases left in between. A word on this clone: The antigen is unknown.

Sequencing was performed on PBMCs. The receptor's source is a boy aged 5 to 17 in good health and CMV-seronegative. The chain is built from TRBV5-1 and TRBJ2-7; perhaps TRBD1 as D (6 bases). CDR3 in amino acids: CASSPAGAGEEWTDYYEQYF. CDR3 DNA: TGCGCCAGCAGCCCCGCCGGGGCAGGGGAAGAGTGGACTGACTACTACGAGCAGTACTTC.